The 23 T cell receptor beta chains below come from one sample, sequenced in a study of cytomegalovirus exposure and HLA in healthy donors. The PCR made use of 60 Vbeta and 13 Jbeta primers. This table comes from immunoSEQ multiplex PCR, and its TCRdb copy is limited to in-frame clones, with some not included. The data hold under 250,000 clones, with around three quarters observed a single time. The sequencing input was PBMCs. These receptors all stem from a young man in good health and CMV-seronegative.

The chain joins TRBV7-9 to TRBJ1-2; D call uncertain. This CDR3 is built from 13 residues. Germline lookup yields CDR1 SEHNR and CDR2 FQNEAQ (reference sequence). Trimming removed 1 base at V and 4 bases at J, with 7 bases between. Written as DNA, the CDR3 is TGTGCCAGCAGCTTAGGGAGTGGCTATGGCTACACCTTC. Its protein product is CASSLGSGYGYTF. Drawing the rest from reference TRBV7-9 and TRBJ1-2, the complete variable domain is DTGVSQNPRHKITKRGQNVTFRCDPISEHNRLYWYRQTLGQGPEFLTYFQNEAQLEKSRLLSDRFSAERPKGSFSTLEIQRTEQGDSAMYLCASSLGSGYGYTFGSGTRLTVV.

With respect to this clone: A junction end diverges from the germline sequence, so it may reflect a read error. The CDR3 here is CASSLVLPSALF. CDR3 nucleotide sequence: TGTGCCAGCAGCTTGGTTCTCCCTAGCGCTCTCTTC. The rearrangement joins TRBV7-2 to TRBJ2-1; D may be TRBD2 (6 bases). This CDR3 region has 12 residues. CDR1 and CDR2 (germline): SGHTA, FQGNSA.

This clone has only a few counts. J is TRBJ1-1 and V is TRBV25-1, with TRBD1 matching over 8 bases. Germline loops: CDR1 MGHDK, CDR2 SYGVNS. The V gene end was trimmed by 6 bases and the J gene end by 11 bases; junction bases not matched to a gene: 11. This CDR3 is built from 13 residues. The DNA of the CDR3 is TGTGCCAGCAGGAACTGGGGGACAGGTACTGCTTTCTTT. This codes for CASRNWGTGTAFF.

Here the CDR3 reads CASSITRAETQYF. The CDR3 nucleotides read TGTGCCAGTAGTATTACCAGGGCTGAGACCCAGTACTTC. This chain links TRBV19 with TRBJ2-5, with D perhaps TRBD1 (5 bases). Trimming removed 3 bases at V and 5 bases at J, with 10 bases between. The CDR3 sequence is 13 residues long. Germline V gene data show CDR1 as LNHDA and CDR2 as SQIVND (reference sequence). Using reference TRBV19 and TRBJ2-5 for the parts outside the CDR3, the full variable domain is DGGITQSPKYLFRKEGQNVTLSCEQNLNHDAMYWYRQDPGQGLRLIYYSQIVNDFQKGDIAEGYSVSREKKESFPLTVTSAQKNPTAFYLCASSITRAETQYFGPGTRLLVL.

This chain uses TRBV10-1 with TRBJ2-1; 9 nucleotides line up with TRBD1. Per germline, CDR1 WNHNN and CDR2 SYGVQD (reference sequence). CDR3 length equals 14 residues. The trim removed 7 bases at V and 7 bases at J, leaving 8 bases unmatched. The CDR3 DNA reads TGCGCCAGCACCCGGGACAGGGTTTTGAATGAGCAGTTCTTC. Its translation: CASTRDRVLNEQFF.

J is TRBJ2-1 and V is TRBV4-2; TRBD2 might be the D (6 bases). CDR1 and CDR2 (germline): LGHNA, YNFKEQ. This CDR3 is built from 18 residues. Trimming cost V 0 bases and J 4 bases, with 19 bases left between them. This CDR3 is CASSQDLAGWGSYNEQFF. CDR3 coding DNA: TGTGCCAGCAGCCAAGATTTGGCGGGATGGGGGAGTTACAATGAGCAGTTCTTC.

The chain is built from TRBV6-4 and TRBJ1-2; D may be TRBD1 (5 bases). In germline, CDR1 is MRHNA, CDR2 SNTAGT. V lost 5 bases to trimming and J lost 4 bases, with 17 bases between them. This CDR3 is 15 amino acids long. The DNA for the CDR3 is TGTGCCAGCAGTCCACAGGCCCAGGGCGGCTATGGCTACACCTTC. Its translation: CASSPQAQGGYGYTF.

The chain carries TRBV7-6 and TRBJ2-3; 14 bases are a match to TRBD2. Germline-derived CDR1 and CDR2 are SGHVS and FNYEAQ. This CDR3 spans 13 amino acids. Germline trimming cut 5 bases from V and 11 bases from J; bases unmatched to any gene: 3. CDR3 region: CASSQGLAGGQYF. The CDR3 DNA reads TGTGCCAGCAGCCAAGGACTAGCGGGAGGGCAGTATTTT.

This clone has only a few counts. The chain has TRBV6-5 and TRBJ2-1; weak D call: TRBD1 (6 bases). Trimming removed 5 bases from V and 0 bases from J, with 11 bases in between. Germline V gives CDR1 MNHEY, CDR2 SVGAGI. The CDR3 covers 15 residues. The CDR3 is CASSPRGSSYNEQFF. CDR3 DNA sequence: TGTGCCAGCAGTCCCAGGGGAAGCTCCTACAATGAGCAGTTCTTC.

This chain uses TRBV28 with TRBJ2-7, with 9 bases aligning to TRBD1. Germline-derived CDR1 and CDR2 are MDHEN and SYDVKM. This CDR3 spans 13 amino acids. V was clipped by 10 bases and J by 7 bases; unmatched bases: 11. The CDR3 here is CAIKGTGSGEQYF. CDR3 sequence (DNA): TGTGCCATCAAAGGGACAGGGTCTGGGGAGCAGTACTTC.

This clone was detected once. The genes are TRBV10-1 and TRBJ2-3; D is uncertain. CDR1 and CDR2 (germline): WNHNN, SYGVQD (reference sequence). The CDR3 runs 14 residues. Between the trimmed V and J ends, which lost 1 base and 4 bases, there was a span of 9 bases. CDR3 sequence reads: CASSEFLAADTQYF. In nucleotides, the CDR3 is TGCGCCAGCAGTGAGTTTTTAGCCGCAGATACGCAGTATTTT.

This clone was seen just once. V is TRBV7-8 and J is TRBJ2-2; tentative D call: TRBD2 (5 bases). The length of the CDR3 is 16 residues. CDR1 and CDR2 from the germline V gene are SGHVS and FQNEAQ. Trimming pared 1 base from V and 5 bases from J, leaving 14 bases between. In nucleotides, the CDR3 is TGTGCCAGCAGCTTAGAATATGGGAGTAGGACCGGGGAGCTGTTTTTT. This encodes CASSLEYGSRTGELFF.

The DNA for the CDR3 is TGCGCCAGCAGCTTGAATTCCTCGCCGGGCGAGCAGTACTTC. As protein: CASSLNSSPGEQYF. The chain recombines TRBV5-1 with TRBJ2-7, with no clear D. CDR3 length: 14 amino acids. Germline-derived CDR1 and CDR2 are SGHRS and YFSETQ. V lost 1 base, J lost 6 bases, and 14 bases lay in between.

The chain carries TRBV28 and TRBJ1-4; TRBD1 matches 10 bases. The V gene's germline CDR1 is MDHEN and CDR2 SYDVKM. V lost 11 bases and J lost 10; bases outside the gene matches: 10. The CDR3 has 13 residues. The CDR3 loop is CAGGDRGRGKLFF. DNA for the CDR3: TGTGCCGGGGGGGACAGGGGAAGAGGAAAACTGTTTTTT.

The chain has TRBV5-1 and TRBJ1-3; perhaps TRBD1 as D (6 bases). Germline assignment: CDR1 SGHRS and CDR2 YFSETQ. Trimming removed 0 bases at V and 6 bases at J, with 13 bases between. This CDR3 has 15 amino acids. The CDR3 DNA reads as TGCGCCAGCAGCTTGGCCTGGGCAGGGGAAAACACCATATATTTT. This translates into CASSLAWAGENTIYF.

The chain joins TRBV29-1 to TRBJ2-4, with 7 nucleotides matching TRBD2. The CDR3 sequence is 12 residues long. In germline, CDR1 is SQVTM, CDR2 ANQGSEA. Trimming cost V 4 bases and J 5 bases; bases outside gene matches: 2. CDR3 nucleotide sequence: TGCAGCGTTGGTCGGGGGGAAAACATTCAGTACTTC. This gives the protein CSVGRGENIQYF.

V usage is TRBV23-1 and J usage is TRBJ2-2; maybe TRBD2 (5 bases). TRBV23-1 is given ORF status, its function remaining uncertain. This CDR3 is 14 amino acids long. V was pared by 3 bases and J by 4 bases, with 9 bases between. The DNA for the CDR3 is TGCGCCAGCAGTCACCCCGGAGGCACCGGGGAGCTGTTTTTT. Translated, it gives CASSHPGGTGELFF.

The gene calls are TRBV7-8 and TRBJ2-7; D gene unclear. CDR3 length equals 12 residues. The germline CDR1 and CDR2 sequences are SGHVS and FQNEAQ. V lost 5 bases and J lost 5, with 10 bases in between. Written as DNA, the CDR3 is TGTGCCAGCAGCATCCCCCCCAACGAGCAGTACTTC. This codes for CASSIPPNEQYF.

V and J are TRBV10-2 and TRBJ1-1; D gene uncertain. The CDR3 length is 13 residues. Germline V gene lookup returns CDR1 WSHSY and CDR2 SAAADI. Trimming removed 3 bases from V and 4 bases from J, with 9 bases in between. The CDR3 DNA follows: TGCGCCAGCAGTGACGGTGCTCGCACTGAAGCTTTCTTT. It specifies CASSDGARTEAFF.

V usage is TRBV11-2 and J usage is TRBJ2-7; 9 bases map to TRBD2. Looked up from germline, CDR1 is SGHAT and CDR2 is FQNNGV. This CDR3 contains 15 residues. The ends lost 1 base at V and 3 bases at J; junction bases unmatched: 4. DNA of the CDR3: TGTGCCAGCAGCTTAGTAGCGGGAGTTGTCTACGAGCAGTACTTC. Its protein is CASSLVAGVVYEQYF. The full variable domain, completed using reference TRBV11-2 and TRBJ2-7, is EAGVAQSPRYKIIEKRQSVAFWCNPISGHATLYWYQQILGQGPKLLIQFQNNGVVDDSQLPKDRFSAERLKGVDSTLKIQPAKLEDSAVYLCASSLVAGVVYEQYFGPGTRLTVT.

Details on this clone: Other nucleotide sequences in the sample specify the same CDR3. This chain's CDR3 is CASSQGTGPYEQYF. In DNA, the CDR3 is TGTGCCAGCAGCCAAGGGACAGGCCCCTACGAGCAGTACTTC. This chain uses TRBV14 with TRBJ2-7; 7 bases agree with TRBD1. CDR3 length equals 14 residues. Germline CDR1 reads SGHDN; CDR2 reads FVKESK. The V gene end was trimmed by 1 base and the J gene end by 2 bases; junction bases not matched to a gene: 2.

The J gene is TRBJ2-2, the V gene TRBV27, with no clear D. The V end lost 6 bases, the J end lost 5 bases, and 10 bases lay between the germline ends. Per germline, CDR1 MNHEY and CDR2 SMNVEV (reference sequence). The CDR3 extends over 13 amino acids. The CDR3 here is CASRAQLTGELFF. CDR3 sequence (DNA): TGTGCCAGCAGGGCTCAGTTAACCGGGGAGCTGTTTTTT.

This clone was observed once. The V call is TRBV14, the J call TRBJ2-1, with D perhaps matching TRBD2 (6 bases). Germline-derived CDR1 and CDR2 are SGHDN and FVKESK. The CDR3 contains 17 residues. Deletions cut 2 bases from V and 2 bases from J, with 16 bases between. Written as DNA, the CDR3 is TGTGCCAGCAGCCAATTTTATCCCAGCGGGCCCTACAATGAGCAGTTCTTC. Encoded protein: CASSQFYPSGPYNEQFF. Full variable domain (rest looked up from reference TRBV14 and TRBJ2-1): EAGVTQFPSHSVIEKGQTVTLRCDPISGHDNLYWYRRVMGKEIKFLLHFVKESKQDESGMPNNRFLAERTGGTYSTLKVQPAELEDSGVYFCASSQFYPSGPYNEQFFGPGTRLTVL.